Listed below are T cell receptor beta chains from one sample, sequenced in a study of spatial heterogeneity in lung cancer. One entry per CDR3 protein, called by TCRdb with MiXCR from the 5' RACE reads. The sample carries roughly 79,000 distinct CDR3 sequences, around 12% recorded once. The sequencing used PBMCs, collected at surgery. All receptors derive from a male donor with early-stage non-small cell lung cancer. Both conserved end residues are part of each CDR3. A D gene is named only where the DNA matches it firmly. Clone size appears in some rows only: once, few, many, or a class for an expanded clone.

>TRBJ2-4|16|TRBV13|few|-
CASSLRGDRAKNIQYF
TGTGCCAGCAGCCTACGGGGGGACAGGGCCAAAAACATTCAGTACTTC
>TRBJ2-1|11|TRBV12-3/TRBV12-4|few|-
CASSQGDEQFF
TGTGCCAGCTCGCAGGGCGATGAGCAGTTCTTC
>TRBJ1-3|16|TRBV18|medium-sized|-
CASSRDAANSGNTIYF
TGTGCCAGCTCCCGAGACGCGGCCAACTCTGGAAACACCATATATTTT
>TRBJ2-5|15|TRBV6-5|many|-
CASSRWTPTGETQYF
TGTGCCAGCAGTCGCTGGACTCCTACGGGAGAGACCCAGTACTTC
>TRBJ2-1|17|TRBV3-1|-|TRBD2
CASSQGLGLAGANEQFF
TGTGCCAGCAGCCAAGGCCTAGGACTAGCGGGAGCTAATGAGCAGTTCTTC
>TRBJ2-1|15|TRBV7-3|few|TRBD2
CASSLISGRANEQFF
TGTGCCAGCAGCTTAATTAGCGGGAGGGCGAATGAGCAGTTCTTC
>TRBJ2-3|14|TRBV10-3|few|-
CAIRGLGNTDTQYF
TGTGCCATCAGGGGCCTGGGGAACACAGATACGCAGTATTTT
>TRBJ1-2|15|TRBV12-3/TRBV12-4|-|TRBD1
CASSRGQGHVYGYTF
TGTGCCAGCAGTCGCGGACAGGGCCATGTCTATGGCTACACCTTC
>TRBJ2-7|15|TRBV7-8|-|-
CASSLVPGRSYEQYF
TGTGCCAGCAGCTTAGTACCCGGACGGAGCTACGAGCAGTACTTC
>TRBJ2-2|15|TRBV6-4|many|TRBD2
CASSLAGASTGELFF
TGTGCCAGCAGCTTAGCGGGAGCTTCCACCGGGGAGCTGTTTTTT
>TRBJ2-3|16|TRBV7-2|few|-
CASSLTTMGGADTQYF
TGTGCCAGCAGCCTAACTACGATGGGTGGGGCAGATACGCAGTATTTT
>TRBJ2-3|12|TRBV11-2|-|-
CASSWTQDTQYF
TGTGCCAGCAGCTGGACGCAAGATACGCAGTATTTT
>TRBJ1-1|13|TRBV29-1|many|-
CSPVKTGNTEAFF
TGCAGCCCGGTTAAGACAGGGAACACTGAAGCTTTCTTT
>TRBJ2-7|13|TRBV29-1|few|-
CSVALGTSYEQYF
TGCAGCGTTGCCTTAGGGACGTCCTACGAGCAGTACTTC
>TRBJ2-1|15|TRBV12-3/TRBV12-4|-|TRBD2
CASSFIRGRAFEQFF
TGTGCCAGCAGTTTTATTCGCGGGAGGGCCTTTGAGCAGTTCTTC
>TRBJ1-5|13|TRBV4-1|few|-
CASSQAQDQPQHF
TGCGCCAGCAGCCAAGCCCAGGATCAGCCCCAGCATTTT
>TRBJ2-2|16|TRBV29-1|-|TRBD2
CSVGTSGSSYTGELFF
TGCAGCGTGGGGACTAGCGGGAGTTCATACACCGGGGAGCTGTTTTTT
>TRBJ1-5|14|TRBV5-6|many|-
CASSLQSGNQPQHF
TGTGCCAGCAGCTTGCAGTCCGGCAATCAGCCCCAGCATTTT